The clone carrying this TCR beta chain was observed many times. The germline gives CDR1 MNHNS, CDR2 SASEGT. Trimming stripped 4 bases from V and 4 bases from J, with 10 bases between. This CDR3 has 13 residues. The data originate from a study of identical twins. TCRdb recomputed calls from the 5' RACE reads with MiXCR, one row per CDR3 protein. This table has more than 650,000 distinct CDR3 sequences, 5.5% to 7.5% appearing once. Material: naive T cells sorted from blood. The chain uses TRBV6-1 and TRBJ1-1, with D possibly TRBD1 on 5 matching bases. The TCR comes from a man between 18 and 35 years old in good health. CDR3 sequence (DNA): TGTGCCAGCAGTGGACGGACAATCACTGAAGCTTTCTTT. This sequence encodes CASSGRTITEAFF.